This T cell receptor beta chain was found in a study of T cell responses to AZD1222 COVID-19 vaccine. Study results and caveats: The reported proportion of spike-specific TCRs targeting unmutated variant regions was nearly half.

The CDR3 extends over 13 amino acids. Deletions cut 7 bases from V and 1 base from J, with 10 bases between. Clones were read by immunoSEQ multiplex PCR, and TCRdb kept only the in-frame ones, dropping some. The repertoire holds about 160,000 clones, roughly 94% seen once, with roughly 5.5% in the top ten. About this clone: Antigen specificity is unknown.

V and J are TRBV12-3 or TRBV12-4 and TRBJ1-1; no firm D call. The material was peripheral blood, obtained 28 days after the second AZD1222 dose. The clonotype comes from an adult who received the AZD1222 COVID-19 vaccine. This CDR3 reads CASTQTRNTEAFF. The CDR3 coding sequence is TGTGCCAGCACCCAGACACGGAACACTGAAGCTTTCTTT.